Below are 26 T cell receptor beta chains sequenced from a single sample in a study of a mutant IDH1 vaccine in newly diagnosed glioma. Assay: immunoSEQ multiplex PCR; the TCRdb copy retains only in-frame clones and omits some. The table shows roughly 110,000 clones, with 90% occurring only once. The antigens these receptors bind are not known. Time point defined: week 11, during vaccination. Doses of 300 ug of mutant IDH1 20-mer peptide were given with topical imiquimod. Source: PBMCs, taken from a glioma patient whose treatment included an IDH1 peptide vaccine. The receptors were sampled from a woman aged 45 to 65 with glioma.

The CDR3 reads CASTLTGYGYSNQPQHF. In nucleotides, the CDR3 is TGTGCCAGTACCCTGACAGGGTACGGATATAGCAATCAGCCCCAGCATTTT. The chain combines TRBV19 with TRBJ1-5, with 7 bases identical to TRBD1. In germline, CDR1 is LNHDA, CDR2 SQIVND (reference sequence). V shed 7 bases and J 0 bases; nucleotides not matched to a gene: 12. This CDR3 comprises 17 residues.

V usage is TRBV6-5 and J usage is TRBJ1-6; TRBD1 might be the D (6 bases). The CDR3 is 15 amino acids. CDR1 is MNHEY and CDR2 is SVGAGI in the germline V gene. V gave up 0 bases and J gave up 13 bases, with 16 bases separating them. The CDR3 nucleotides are TGTGCCAGCAGTTACTCTGGACAGTTTATGGATCCCCTCCACTTT. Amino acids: CASSYSGQFMDPLHF.

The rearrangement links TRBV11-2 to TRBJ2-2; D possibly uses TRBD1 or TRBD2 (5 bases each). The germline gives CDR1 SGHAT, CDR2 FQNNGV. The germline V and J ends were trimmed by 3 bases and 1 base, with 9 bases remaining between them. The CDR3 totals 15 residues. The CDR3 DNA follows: TGTGCCAGCAGCTTGGCAGGGAGGAACACCGGGGAGCTGTTTTTT. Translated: CASSLAGRNTGELFF.

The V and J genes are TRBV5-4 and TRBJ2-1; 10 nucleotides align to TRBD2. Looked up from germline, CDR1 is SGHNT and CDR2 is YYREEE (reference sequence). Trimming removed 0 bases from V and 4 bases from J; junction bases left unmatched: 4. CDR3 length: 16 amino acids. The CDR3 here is CASSLALAGLYNEQFF. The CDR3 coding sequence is TGTGCCAGCAGCTTGGCACTAGCGGGACTGTACAATGAGCAGTTCTTC.

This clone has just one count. The CDR3 loop reads CASSIGGELPDTEAFF. The CDR3 nucleotides are TGTGCCAGTAGTATAGGGGGGGAGCTCCCGGACACTGAAGCTTTCTTT. The chain carries TRBV19 and TRBJ1-1; weak D call: TRBD1 (5 bases). The V gene's germline CDR1 is LNHDA and CDR2 SQIVND (reference sequence). The CDR3 loop spans 16 amino acids. V was shortened by 1 base and J by 3 bases, with 15 bases between the two germline ends.

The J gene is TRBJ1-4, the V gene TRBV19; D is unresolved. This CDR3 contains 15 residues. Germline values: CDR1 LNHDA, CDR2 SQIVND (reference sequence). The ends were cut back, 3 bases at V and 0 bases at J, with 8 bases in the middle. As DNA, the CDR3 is TGTGCCAGTAGTATTGGGGTTGCAACTAATGAAAAACTGTTTTTT. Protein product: CASSIGVATNEKLFF.

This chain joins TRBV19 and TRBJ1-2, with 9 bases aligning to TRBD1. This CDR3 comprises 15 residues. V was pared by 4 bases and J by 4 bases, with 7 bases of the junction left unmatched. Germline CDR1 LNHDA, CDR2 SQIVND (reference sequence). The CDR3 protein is CASSNSGTGRYGYTF. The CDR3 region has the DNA TGTGCCAGTAGTAACTCCGGGACAGGGCGCTATGGCTACACCTTC.

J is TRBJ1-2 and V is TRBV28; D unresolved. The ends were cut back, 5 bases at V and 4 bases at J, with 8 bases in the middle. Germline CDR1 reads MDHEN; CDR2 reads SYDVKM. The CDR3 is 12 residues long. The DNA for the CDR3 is TGTGCCAGCAGTCCATTTACCTATGGCTACACCTTC. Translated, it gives CASSPFTYGYTF.

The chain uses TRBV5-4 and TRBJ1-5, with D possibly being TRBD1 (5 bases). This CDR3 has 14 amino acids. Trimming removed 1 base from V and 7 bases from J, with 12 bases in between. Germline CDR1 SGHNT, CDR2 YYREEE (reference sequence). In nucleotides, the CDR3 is TGTGCCAGCAGCTTGTCAGGGAGTCAACAGCCCCAGCATTTT. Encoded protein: CASSLSGSQQPQHF.

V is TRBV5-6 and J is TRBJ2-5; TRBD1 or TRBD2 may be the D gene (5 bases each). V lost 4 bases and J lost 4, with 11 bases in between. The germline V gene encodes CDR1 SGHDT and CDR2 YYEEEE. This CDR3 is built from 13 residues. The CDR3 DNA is TGTGCCAGCAGCCGCGTTGGGGGAGAGACCCAGTACTTC. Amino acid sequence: CASSRVGGETQYF.

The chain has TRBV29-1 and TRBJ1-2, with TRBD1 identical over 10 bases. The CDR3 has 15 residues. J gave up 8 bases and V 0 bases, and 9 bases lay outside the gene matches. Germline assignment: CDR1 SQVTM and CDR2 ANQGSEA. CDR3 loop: CSVEEDRGAGRGYTF. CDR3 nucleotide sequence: TGCAGCGTTGAAGAGGACAGGGGGGCTGGAAGGGGCTACACCTTC.

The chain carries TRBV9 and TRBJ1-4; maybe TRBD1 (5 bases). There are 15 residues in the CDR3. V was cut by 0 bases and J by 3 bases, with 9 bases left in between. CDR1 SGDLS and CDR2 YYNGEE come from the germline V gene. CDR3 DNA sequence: TGTGCCAGCAGCGTAGAGGGGTTAGCTAATGAAAAACTGTTTTTT. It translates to CASSVEGLANEKLFF.

In DNA, the CDR3 is TGTGCCAGCAGCGCCCGGACCGATCGGGGGGAGCTGTTTTTT. Translation: CASSARTDRGELFF. This sequence joins TRBV7-3 and TRBJ2-2; D is uncertain. Germline values: CDR1 SGHTA, CDR2 FQGTGA. The CDR3 is 14 amino acids. V was clipped by 5 bases and J by 8 bases, with 15 bases between them.

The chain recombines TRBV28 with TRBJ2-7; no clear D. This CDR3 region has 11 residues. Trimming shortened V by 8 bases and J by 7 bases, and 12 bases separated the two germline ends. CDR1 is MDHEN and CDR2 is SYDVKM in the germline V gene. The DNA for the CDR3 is TGTGCCAGCTACTCCTTGAGAGAGCAGTACTTC. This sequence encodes CASYSLREQYF.

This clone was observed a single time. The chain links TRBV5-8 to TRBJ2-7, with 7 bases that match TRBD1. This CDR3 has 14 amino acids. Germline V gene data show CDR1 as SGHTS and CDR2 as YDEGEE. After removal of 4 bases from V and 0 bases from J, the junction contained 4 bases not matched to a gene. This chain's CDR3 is CASSLTGPSYEQYF. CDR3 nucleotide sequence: TGTGCCAGCAGCCTGACAGGGCCCTCCTACGAGCAGTACTTC.

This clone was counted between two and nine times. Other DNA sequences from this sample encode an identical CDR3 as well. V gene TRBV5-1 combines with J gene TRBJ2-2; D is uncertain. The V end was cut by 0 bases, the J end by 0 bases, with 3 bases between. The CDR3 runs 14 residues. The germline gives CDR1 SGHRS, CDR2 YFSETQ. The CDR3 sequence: CASSLASNTGELFF. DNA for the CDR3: TGCGCCAGCAGCTTGGCCTCGAACACCGGGGAGCTGTTTTTT. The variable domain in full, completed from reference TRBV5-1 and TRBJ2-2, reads KAGVTQTPRYLIKTRGQQVTLSCSPISGHRSVSWYQQTPGQGLQFLFEYFSETQRNKGNFPGRFSGRQFSNSRSEMNVSTLELGDSALYLCASSLASNTGELFFGEGSRLTVL.

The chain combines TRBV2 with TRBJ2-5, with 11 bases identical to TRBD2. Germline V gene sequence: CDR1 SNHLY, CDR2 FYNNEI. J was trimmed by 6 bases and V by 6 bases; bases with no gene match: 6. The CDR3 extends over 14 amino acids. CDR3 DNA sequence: TGTGCCAGCAGCAAACTAGCGGGAGTCAAGACCCAGTACTTC. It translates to CASSKLAGVKTQYF.

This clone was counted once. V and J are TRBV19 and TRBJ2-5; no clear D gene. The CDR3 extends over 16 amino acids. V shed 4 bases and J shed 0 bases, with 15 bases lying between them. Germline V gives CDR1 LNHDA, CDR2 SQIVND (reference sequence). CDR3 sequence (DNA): TGTGCCAGTAGTACGACCGCAACCGCCTACCAAGAGACCCAGTACTTC. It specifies CASSTTATAYQETQYF. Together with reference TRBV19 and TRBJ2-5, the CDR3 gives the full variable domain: DGGITQSPKYLFRKEGQNVTLSCEQNLNHDAMYWYRQDPGQGLRLIYYSQIVNDFQKGDIAEGYSVSREKKESFPLTVTSAQKNPTAFYLCASSTTATAYQETQYFGPGTRLLVL.

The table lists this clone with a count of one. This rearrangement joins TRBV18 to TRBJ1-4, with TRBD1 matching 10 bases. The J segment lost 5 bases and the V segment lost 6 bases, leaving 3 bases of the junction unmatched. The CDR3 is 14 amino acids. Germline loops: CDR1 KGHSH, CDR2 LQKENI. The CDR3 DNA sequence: TGTGCCAGCTCCCAGGGACAGGGGAATGAAAAACTGTTTTTT. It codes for CASSQGQGNEKLFF.

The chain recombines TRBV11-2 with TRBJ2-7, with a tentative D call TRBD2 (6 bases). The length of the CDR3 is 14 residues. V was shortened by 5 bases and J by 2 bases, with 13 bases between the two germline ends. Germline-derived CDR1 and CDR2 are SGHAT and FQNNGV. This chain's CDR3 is CASSSGTWTYEQYF. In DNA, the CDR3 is TGTGCCAGCAGCAGTGGGACTTGGACCTACGAGCAGTACTTC.

The CDR3 DNA reads TGTGCCAGCAGTTATACAGGTCTTGGAGGTTATGGCTACACCTTC. Its protein product is CASSYTGLGGYGYTF. J is TRBJ1-2 and V is TRBV6-5, with D possibly TRBD1 on 5 matching bases. V was shortened by 3 bases and J by 5 bases, with 16 bases between the two germline ends. The CDR3 is 15 residues long. Germline V gives CDR1 MNHEY, CDR2 SVGAGI.

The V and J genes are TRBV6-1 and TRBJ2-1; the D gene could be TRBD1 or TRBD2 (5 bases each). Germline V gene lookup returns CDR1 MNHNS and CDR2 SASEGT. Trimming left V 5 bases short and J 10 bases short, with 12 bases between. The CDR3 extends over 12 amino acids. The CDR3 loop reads CASSPQGDEQFF. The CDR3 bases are TGTGCCAGCAGTCCTCAGGGAGACGAGCAGTTCTTC.

CDR3 in DNA: TGTGCCAGCAGTTTGCGGAATGGGGAGACCCAGTACTTC. This sequence encodes CASSLRNGETQYF. The genes are TRBV27 and TRBJ2-5; D is unresolved. The length of the CDR3 is 13 residues. CDR1 MNHEY and CDR2 SMNVEV come from the germline V gene (reference sequence). Deletions cut 3 bases from V and 5 bases from J, with 10 bases between.

The CDR3 DNA follows: TGTGCCAGCAGCTTAGCTTCTACCTCCCCGGAGCAGTTCTTC. Its translation: CASSLASTSPEQFF. The genes are TRBV7-2 and TRBJ2-1, with no clear D. The CDR3 contains 14 residues. CDR1 is SGHTA, CDR2 FQGNSA, per germline. The V end was cut by 0 bases, the J end by 10 bases, with 13 bases between. Full variable domain (remainder filled in from reference TRBV7-2 and TRBJ2-1): GAGVSQSPSNKVTEKGKDVELRCDPISGHTALYWYRQSLGQGLEFLIYFQGNSAPDKSGLPSDRFSAERTGGSVSTLTIQRTQQEDSAVYLCASSLASTSPEQFFGPGTRLTVL.

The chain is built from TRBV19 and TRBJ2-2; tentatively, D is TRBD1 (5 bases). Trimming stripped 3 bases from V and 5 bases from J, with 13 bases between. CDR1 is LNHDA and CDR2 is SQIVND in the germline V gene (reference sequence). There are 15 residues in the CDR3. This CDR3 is CASSIKDTSTGELFF. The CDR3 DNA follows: TGTGCCAGTAGTATTAAGGACACCTCGACCGGGGAGCTGTTTTTT.

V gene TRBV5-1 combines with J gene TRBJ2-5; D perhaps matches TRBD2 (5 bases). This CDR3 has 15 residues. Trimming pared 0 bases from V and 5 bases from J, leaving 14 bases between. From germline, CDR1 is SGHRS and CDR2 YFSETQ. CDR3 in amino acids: CASSLGGVGPETQYF. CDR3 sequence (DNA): TGCGCCAGCAGCTTGGGGGGAGTAGGGCCGGAGACCCAGTACTTC.